The source of this T cell receptor (beta chain) is a study of blood T cells in healthy people across ages. Findings and caveats of the study: Estimates based on one million T cells were treated as lower bounds.

The sample holds a few counts of this clonotype. Its antigen remains unidentified. Germline V lookup: CDR1 ENHRY, CDR2 SYGVKD. There are 15 residues in the CDR3. V gave up 3 bases and J gave up 5 bases; unmatched junction bases: 7. It was with a sample-barcoded 5' primer and a J-beta primer mix that a second PCR of about 7 to 12 cycles was run. Each CDR3 protein is one row after TCRdb ran MiXCR on the 5' RACE reads. The table lists 800,000 or so distinct CDR3 sequences, 55% to 65% of them singletons, with 25% to 30% in the top ten. Sequenced: blood. The TCR comes from a man younger than 40 in good health. This chain uses TRBV10-3 with TRBJ1-1; 9 bases align to TRBD1. The CDR3 DNA is TGTGCCATCAGTGAACGACAGGGGGTAGGGACTGAAGCTTTCTTT. Its protein is CAISERQGVGTEAFF.